A selection of T cell receptor beta chains follows, all from one sample in a study of cytomegalovirus exposure and HLA in healthy donors. TCRdb keeps only in-frame clones here, not all; method: immunoSEQ multiplex PCR. Of around 200,000 clones in the sample, around 77% were seen once. Sequencing input: PBMCs. The receptors stem from a man aged 25 to 40 in good health and CMV-seronegative. CDR3s include the opening cysteine and the closing phenylalanine or tryptophan. D genes are given only for firm matches. Some rows mark clone size as missing; the rest say once, few, many or name a class of expanded clone.

D gene,clone size,V gene,J gene,CDR3 protein,CDR3 DNA
TRBD1,-,TRBV27,TRBJ2-1,CASGTGGYNEQFF,TGTGCCAGCGGGACAGGGGGCTACAATGAGCAGTTCTTC
-,-,TRBV7-9,TRBJ2-1,CASSSPSRRGTREQFF,TGTGCCAGCAGCTCCCCCTCCCGGCGGGGGACACGTGAGCAGTTCTTC
-,-,TRBV2,TRBJ2-7,CASSETRGPEF,TGTGCCAGCAGTGAAACTCGGGGTCCCGAGTTC
TRBD2,-,TRBV6-4,TRBJ2-1,CASSGLAGNGFYNEQFF,TGTGCCAGCAGTGGACTAGCGGGAAATGGCTTCTACAATGAGCAGTTCTTC
TRBD2,-,TRBV4-1,TRBJ2-6,CASSQVLAGGPPSGANVLTF,TGCGCCAGCAGCCAAGTGCTAGCGGGAGGCCCACCCTCTGGGGCCAACGTCCTGACTTTC
TRBD2,-,TRBV7-2,TRBJ2-1,CASSSSRRGSGRALEQFF,TGTGCCAGCAGCTCCTCTCGAAGGGGAAGCGGGAGGGCCCTTGAGCAGTTCTTC
TRBD1,few,TRBV19,TRBJ1-2,CASSGDRGYGYTF,TGTGCCAGTAGCGGCGACAGGGGGTATGGCTACACCTTC
-,-,TRBV7-9,TRBJ2-3,CASSKRNPGSTDTQYF,TGTGCCAGCAGCAAACGTAACCCAGGGAGCACAGATACGCAGTATTTT
TRBD1,few,TRBV7-3,TRBJ2-1,CASGTGDYNEQFF,TGTGCCTCCGGGACAGGGGACTACAATGAGCAGTTCTTC
-,-,TRBV6-5,TRBJ1-4,CASSNPSGVEKLFF,TGTGCCAGCAGTAACCCAAGCGGGGTTGAAAAACTGTTTTTT
TRBD2,-,TRBV6-4,TRBJ2-1,CASRALAGDLYEQFF,TGTGCCAGCAGAGCACTAGCGGGAGATCTCTATGAGCAGTTCTTC
TRBD1,-,TRBV6-5,TRBJ2-7,CASSYGAGGSYEQYF,TGTGCCAGCAGTTATGGGGCAGGGGGCTCCTACGAGCAGTACTTC
-,-,TRBV4-2,TRBJ2-2,CASSQTATSNTGELFF,TGTGCCAGCAGCCAAACAGCAACTTCGAACACCGGGGAGCTGTTTTTT
TRBD2,-,TRBV5-5,TRBJ2-5,CASSLTGLAGPGGETQYF,TGTGCCAGCAGCTTGACGGGACTAGCGGGACCAGGGGGAGAGACCCAGTACTTC
-,few,TRBV11-2,TRBJ1-2,CASSSGSTTNYGYTF,TGTGCCAGCAGCTCAGGGTCAACCACTAACTATGGCTACACCTTC
TRBD1,-,TRBV27,TRBJ1-2,CASSLSGTGSYGYTF,TGTGCCAGCAGTTTATCCGGGACAGGGAGCTATGGCTACACCTTC
-,once,TRBV6-6,TRBJ1-5,CASINPYGGENQPQHF,TGTGCCAGCATTAATCCCTATGGGGGCGAGAATCAGCCCCAGCATTTT
-,-,TRBV5-1,TRBJ2-1,CASSLESSSYNEQFF,TGCGCCAGCAGCTTGGAGTCTAGCTCCTACAATGAGCAGTTCTTC
TRBD1,-,TRBV18,TRBJ2-3,CASSLGQGTDTQYF,TGTGCCAGCTCACTGGGACAGGGCACAGATACGCAGTATTTT
-,-,TRBV6-1,TRBJ1-1,CASSAGRGNTEAFF,TGTGCCAGCAGCGCGGGACGGGGGAACACTGAAGCTTTCTTT